A selection of T cell receptor beta chains follows, all from one sample in a study of cytomegalovirus exposure and HLA in healthy donors. TCRdb's copy holds only in-frame clones and misses some; the assay was immunoSEQ multiplex PCR. The sample has 120,000 or so clones, 74% seen once. Sample: PBMCs. These receptors all come from a man aged 40-50 years in good health and CMV-seropositive. Both conserved end residues are part of each CDR3. D genes are given only for firm matches. Size tells how often a clone was seen (once, few, many) or the class of an expanded clone, and some rows leave it out.

CDR3aa | CDR3nt | v_gene | d_gene | abundance | j_gene
CAWSVPRLENTEAFF | TGTGCCTGGAGTGTTCCGAGACTGGAGAACACTGAAGCTTTCTTT | TRBV30 | NA | NA | TRBJ1-1
CASSIQIAGYNEQFF | TGTGCCAGTAGTATTCAGATAGCGGGCTACAATGAACAGTTCTTC | TRBV19 | TRBD2 | NA | TRBJ2-1
CASSLDPLGEKLFF | TGTGCCAGCAGCTTGGATCCTCTCGGGGAAAAACTGTTTTTT | TRBV5-4 | NA | NA | TRBJ1-4
CASSLLGSSEAFF | TGCGCCAGCAGCTTGCTGGGGAGCTCTGAAGCTTTCTTT | TRBV5-1 | NA | NA | TRBJ1-1
CAWSEGGRGEKLFF | TGTGCCTGGAGTGAGGGGGGGCGCGGTGAAAAACTGTTTTTT | TRBV30 | NA | NA | TRBJ1-4
CASSGDSYTGELFF | TGTGCCAGCAGCGGGGACTCTTACACCGGGGAGCTGTTTTTT | TRBV5-4 | NA | once | TRBJ2-2
CAGGQVLQETQYF | TGTGCCGGAGGACAGGTGCTCCAAGAGACCCAGTACTTC | TRBV2 | TRBD1 | NA | TRBJ2-5
CSGRTANTEAFF | TGCAGCGGGAGGACAGCGAACACTGAAGCTTTCTTT | TRBV29-1 | NA | NA | TRBJ1-1
CASSLGSTDTQYF | TGTGCCAGCAGCTTGGGCAGCACAGATACGCAGTATTTT | TRBV7-8 | NA | NA | TRBJ2-3
CAISEGDTEAFF | TGTGCCATCAGTGAGGGAGACACTGAAGCTTTCTTT | TRBV10-3 | NA | NA | TRBJ1-1
CASSSAGGVDTQYF | TGTGCCAGCAGCTCCGCTGGCGGAGTAGATACGCAGTATTTT | TRBV7-2 | NA | NA | TRBJ2-3
CASSLTGESYEQYF | TGCGCCAGCAGCTTGACAGGAGAGTCCTACGAGCAGTACTTC | TRBV5-1 | NA | NA | TRBJ2-7
CASSSPGLAPYEQYF | TGTGCCAGCAGTTCCCCGGGACTAGCGCCCTACGAGCAGTACTTC | TRBV27 | TRBD2 | NA | TRBJ2-7
CASCRGTASYEQYF | TGTGCCAGCTGCAGAGGGACAGCCTCCTACGAGCAGTACTTC | TRBV5-6 | TRBD1 | NA | TRBJ2-7
CASSYAVMDYNEQFF | TGTGCCAGCAGTTACGCGGTTATGGACTACAATGAGCAGTTCTTC | TRBV6-5 | NA | NA | TRBJ2-1
CASSPAGREATGELFF | TGTGCCAGCAGCCCCGCTGGGCGTGAAGCTACCGGGGAGCTGTTTTTT | TRBV4-2 | NA | NA | TRBJ2-2
CASSILGDSSYEQYF | TGTGCCAGTAGTATTCTAGGCGACAGTTCCTACGAGCAGTACTTC | TRBV19 | NA | NA | TRBJ2-7
CASSQILTRAPYEQYF | TGCGCCAGCAGCCAAATCCTGACTAGGGCCCCCTACGAGCAGTACTTC | TRBV4-1 | NA | NA | TRBJ2-7
CASSFFTTRVPDTQYF | TGTGCCAGCAGTTTTTTCACTACTCGGGTCCCAGATACGCAGTATTTT | TRBV28 | NA | few | TRBJ2-3
CASSPDYSYGYTF | TGTGCCAGCAGTCCCGATTATAGCTATGGCTACACCTTC | TRBV27 | NA | NA | TRBJ1-2
CASSLGTATDTQYF | TGTGCCAGCAGCTTAGGGACAGCCACAGATACGCAGTATTTT | TRBV5-4 | TRBD1 | NA | TRBJ2-3
CASSSRDRGAQPQHF | TGTGCCAGTAGTAGCCGGGACAGGGGAGCTCAGCCCCAGCATTTT | TRBV19 | TRBD1 | NA | TRBJ1-5
CASSFGTTNEKLFF | TGTGCCAGCAGCTTCGGGACAACTAATGAAAAACTGTTTTTT | TRBV11-2 | NA | NA | TRBJ1-4
CASSLGTSITDTQYF | TGTGCCAGCAGCTTAGGTACTTCGATCACAGATACGCAGTATTTT | TRBV7-2 | NA | NA | TRBJ2-3
CASSLSHSVSYEQYF | TGTGCCAGCAGCTTGAGTCACTCTGTCTCCTACGAGCAGTACTTC | TRBV5-4 | NA | NA | TRBJ2-7
CASSSPSRRRQNTEAFF | TGTGCCAGCAGTTCACCTAGCCGAAGACGACAGAACACTGAAGCTTTCTTT | TRBV27 | NA | NA | TRBJ1-1
CASSQAPTSGRAWKTQYF | TGCGCCAGCAGCCAAGCCCCGACTAGCGGGAGGGCCTGGAAGACCCAGTACTTC | TRBV4-1 | TRBD2 | NA | TRBJ2-5
CASSLEWASSWRQYF | TGTGCCAGCAGTTTAGAATGGGCTAGCAGTTGGCGGCAGTACTTC | TRBV28 | NA | NA | TRBJ2-7
CASSSLAGTRSYEQYF | TGTGCCAGCAGCTCGCTTGCCGGGACTAGAAGCTACGAGCAGTACTTC | TRBV11-2 | TRBD2 | NA | TRBJ2-7
CASSLGNRQGREQYF | TGTGCCAGCAGCTTAGGCAACCGGCAGGGCCGCGAGCAGTACTTC | TRBV13 | NA | once | TRBJ2-7
CASMGTVKAFF | TGTGCCAGCATGGGGACAGTTAAAGCTTTCTTT | TRBV27 | TRBD1 | NA | TRBJ1-1
CSVARTSGYNEQFF | TGCAGCGTTGCCCGGACTAGCGGCTACAATGAGCAGTTCTTC | TRBV29-1 | TRBD2 | few | TRBJ2-1
CASSVEQGHYGYTF | TGTGCCAGCTCTGTTGAACAGGGCCACTATGGCTACACCTTC | TRBV18 | NA | once | TRBJ1-2
CASSSKGGGTGEQYF | TGCGCCAGCAGCTCTAAAGGGGGGGGGACAGGCGAGCAGTACTTC | TRBV5-1 | NA | few | TRBJ2-7
CASSAAGGPGNEQFF | TGTGCCAGCAGTGCAGCGGGAGGGCCCGGAAATGAGCAGTTCTTC | TRBV28 | TRBD2 | NA | TRBJ2-1
CASGLVRRLAGGRANPNEQFF | TGTGCTAGTGGTTTGGTACGGCGACTAGCGGGAGGAAGAGCCAATCCCAATGAGCAGTTCTTC | TRBV12-5 | TRBD2 | NA | TRBJ2-1
CASSRLDTGELFF | TGTGCCAGCAGTAGACTAGACACCGGGGAGCTGTTTTTT | TRBV28 | NA | once | TRBJ2-2
CASSDRGPNYGYTF | TGTGCCAGCAGTGACAGGGGACCTAACTATGGCTACACCTTC | TRBV2 | NA | NA | TRBJ1-2
CASSFQRESHEQYF | TGTGCCAGCAGTTTCCAGCGGGAGAGCCACGAGCAGTACTTC | TRBV27 | TRBD2 | NA | TRBJ2-7
CASSSQETQYF | TGTGCCAGCAGTTCACAAGAGACCCAGTACTTC | TRBV27 | NA | NA | TRBJ2-5
CASSIRTGTTATNEKLFF | TGTGCCAGCAGCATTCGGACAGGGACCACTGCAACTAATGAAAAACTGTTTTTT | TRBV14 | TRBD1 | NA | TRBJ1-4
CSVLDRVNPNYGYTF | TGCAGCGTCCTTGACAGGGTAAATCCTAACTATGGCTACACCTTC | TRBV29-1 | TRBD1 | NA | TRBJ1-2
CASLAPRGLSYEQYF | TGTGCCAGCCTGGCCCCGAGGGGGCTATCCTACGAGCAGTACTTC | TRBV28 | TRBD1 | NA | TRBJ2-7
CASSHRTGVNTGELFF | TGTGCCAGCAGCCACCGGACAGGGGTCAACACCGGGGAGCTGTTTTTT | TRBV14 | TRBD1 | NA | TRBJ2-2
CASRGGQTHGYTF | TGCGCCAGCCGTGGGGGGCAGACCCATGGCTACACCTTC | TRBV10-2 | NA | NA | TRBJ1-2
CASSITSGRGNEQFF | TGTGCCAGCAGCATTACTAGCGGGAGAGGCAATGAGCAGTTCTTC | TRBV9 | TRBD2 | NA | TRBJ2-1
CASSIDRVGSSSYEQYF | TGTGCCAGTAGTATAGATCGCGTCGGTAGTAGCTCCTACGAGCAGTACTTC | TRBV19 | NA | NA | TRBJ2-7
CASSGARGGEKLFF | TGTGCCAGCAGTGGTGCCAGGGGTGGCGAAAAACTGTTTTTT | TRBV2 | NA | NA | TRBJ1-4
CASNPGKLPSYEQYF | TGTGCCAGCAACCCAGGGAAACTCCCCTCCTACGAGCAGTACTTC | TRBV9 | NA | NA | TRBJ2-7